Listed below are T cell receptor beta chains from one sample, sequenced in a study of OX40 agonist ivuxolimab in advanced cancers. Repertoires were generated with immunoSEQ multiplex PCR, while TCRdb's copy carries only in-frame clones and drops some. Of more than 25,000 clones in the sample, more than 60% were seen once. The source material was CD4+ or CD8+ T cells sorted from blood, sampled in a trial of the OX40 agonist ivuxolimab. The receptors were sampled from an adult with an advanced solid tumor such as melanoma, head and neck, liver or kidney cancer. Each CDR3 is given with its conserved first and last residue. D genes are given only for firm matches. Size tells how often a clone was seen (once, few, many) or the class of an expanded clone, and some rows leave it out.

j_call d_call clone_size v_call cdr3_length cdr3_nt cdr3_aa
TRBJ2-2 . . TRBV5-1 16 TGCGCCAGCAGCTTCTCAGGGCAGCAGAACACCGGGGAGCTGTTTTTT CASSFSGQQNTGELFF
TRBJ2-1 TRBD2 . TRBV9 16 TGTGCCAGCAGCGCGTGGGGGGCTAGCGGGAGTAATGAGCAGTTCTTC CASSAWGASGSNEQFF
TRBJ2-7 TRBD1 . TRBV11-2 15 TGTGCCAGCAGCGAGGCGGGACAGGGGCTGTACGAGCAGTACTTC CASSEAGQGLYEQYF
TRBJ1-5 TRBD1 once TRBV18 16 TGTGCCAGCTCAACCACGGACAGGGTTGGGAATCAGCCCCAGCATTTT CASSTTDRVGNQPQHF
TRBJ2-7 . few TRBV13 16 TGTGCCAGCAGCCCCAAAGACAGACTGTACTCCTACGAGCAGTACTTC CASSPKDRLYSYEQYF
TRBJ1-2 . . TRBV28 16 TGTGCCAGCAGTCCCCCTGGGGTCCCACCTAACTATGGCTACACCTTC CASSPPGVPPNYGYTF
TRBJ1-4 . once TRBV19 15 TGTGCCAGTAGTACCTCGGGGGGGACTAATGAAAAACTGTTTTTT CASSTSGGTNEKLFF
TRBJ2-1 TRBD2 . TRBV11-2 16 TGTGCCAGCAGCCAATGGGGGAGCGGGAGTATTCTTGAGCAGTTCTTC CASSQWGSGSILEQFF
TRBJ1-2 . . TRBV2 15 TGTGCCAGCGGAGAAGAGTTAGGCCCAGACTATGGCTACACCTTC CASGEELGPDYGYTF
TRBJ2-3 . . TRBV15 16 TGTGCCACCAGCAAAGGGCGGGCCGGCGCACTACATACGCAGTATTTT CATSKGRAGALHTQYF
TRBJ2-7 . . TRBV27 16 TGTGCCAGCAGTTTATTGGGTCCCGGGGCACCCTACGAGCAGTACTTC CASSLLGPGAPYEQYF
TRBJ2-1 TRBD1 few TRBV5-6 17 TGTGCCAGCAGCTTGGGGGCGAGCGGCAGGGGGTACAATGAGCAGTTCTTC CASSLGASGRGYNEQFF
TRBJ1-5 TRBD1 medium-sized TRBV2 15 TGTGCCAGCCGAAAGGGGGCGAAGAGCAATCAGCCCCAGCATTTT CASRKGAKSNQPQHF
TRBJ2-5 TRBD1 . TRBV6-1 15 TGTGCCAGCAGAAACCGGGACAGCTTTCAAGAGACCCAGTACTTC CASRNRDSFQETQYF
TRBJ2-7 . . TRBV7-8 17 TGTGCCAGCACCCTACAGGGGGGGGTTACTAGCGCCTACGAGCAGTACTTC CASTLQGGVTSAYEQYF
TRBJ2-7 . . TRBV9 15 TGTGCCAGCAGCCCCCAACTAGTGGGGGGAAGGGAGCAGTACTTC CASSPQLVGGREQYF
TRBJ1-2 TRBD1 . TRBV6-1 14 TGTGCCAGCAGTCCGGACAGGGATAACTATGGCTACACCTTC CASSPDRDNYGYTF